This T cell receptor beta chain was recovered during a study of blood T cells in healthy people across ages. Whole-study results and caveats: There was a strong correlation between TCR beta diversity and naive T cell percentage.

A J-beta primer mix and a sample-barcoded 5' primer were used in a second PCR of about 6 to 12 cycles. MiXCR was run by TCRdb on the 5' RACE reads, yielding one entry per CDR3 protein. The sample yields about 1,400,000 distinct CDR3 sequences, roughly 60% seen once. As regards this clonotype: Antigen specificity is unknown.

CDR3 length: 15 amino acids. The chain combines TRBV12-3 or TRBV12-4 with TRBJ2-4, with 7 bases that match TRBD1. The J call may be wrong; the DNA end is better matched by TRBJ2-7. Sequencing was carried out using blood. The TCR was taken from a man aged 18 to 30 in good health. The CDR3 loop is CASRSTGSPSYEQYF. The CDR3 nucleotides read TGTGCCAGCAGATCGACAGGGTCTCCCTCCTACGAGCAGTACTTC.